The present TCR beta chain was sequenced within a study of neurological immune-mediated disorders. Time point given: longitudinal time-point 3. This clonotype was seen repeatedly, ten times or more. MiXCR, applied by TCRdb to the 5' RACE reads, yields one record per CDR3 protein. The sample lists about 45,000 distinct CDR3 sequences; less than 15% were seen once. The specimen sequenced was PBMCs. The sequence came from a man aged 25-45 years in good health.

Here the CDR3 reads CSARDGREEETQYF. The CDR3 coding sequence is TGCAGTGCTAGAGATGGCAGGGAGGAAGAGACCCAGTACTTC. The chain carries TRBV20-1 and TRBJ2-5; D is possibly TRBD2 (6 bases). CDR1 DFQATT and CDR2 SNEGSKA come from the germline V gene (reference sequence). V lost 0 bases, J lost 3 bases, and 11 bases lay in between. This CDR3 is 14 amino acids long.